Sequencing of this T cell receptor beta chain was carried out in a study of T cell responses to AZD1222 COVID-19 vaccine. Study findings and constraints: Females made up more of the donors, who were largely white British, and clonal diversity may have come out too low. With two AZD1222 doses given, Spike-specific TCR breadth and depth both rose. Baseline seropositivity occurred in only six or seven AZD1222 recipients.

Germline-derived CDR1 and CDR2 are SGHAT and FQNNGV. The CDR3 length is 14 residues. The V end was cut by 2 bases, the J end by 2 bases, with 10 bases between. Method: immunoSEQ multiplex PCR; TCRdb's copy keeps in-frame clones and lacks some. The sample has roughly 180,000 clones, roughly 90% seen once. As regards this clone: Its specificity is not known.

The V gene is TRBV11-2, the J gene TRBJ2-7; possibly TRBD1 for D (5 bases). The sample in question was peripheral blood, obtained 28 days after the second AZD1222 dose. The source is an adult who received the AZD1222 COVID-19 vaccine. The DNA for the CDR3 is TGTGCCAGCAGCTTAATCCAGGGAACCTACGAGCAGTACTTC. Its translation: CASSLIQGTYEQYF.